The 8 T cell receptor beta chains in this list originate from one sample, sequenced in a study of shared clonotypes between healthy human individuals. The method was immunoSEQ multiplex PCR; TCRdb's version includes in-frame clones alone and lacks a portion of them. The sample has 2,500,000 or so clones, 90% to 95% seen once. The sequenced sample consisted of naive CD4+ T cells from PBMCs. Subset reported: CD45RA+ positively selected. The source of these receptors is a man younger than 30 in good health. Some clones in this sample may be carry-over from other donors' samples.

In regard to this clone: Other DNA sequences in this specimen translate into the identical CDR3. The genes are TRBV18 and TRBJ1-2; D is undetermined. The CDR3 spans 14 residues. CDR1 KGHSH and CDR2 LQKENI come from the germline V gene. V lost 0 bases and J lost 5, with 10 bases in between. The CDR3: CASSPPGLGYGYTF. CDR3 DNA sequence: TGTGCCAGCTCACCACCGGGGTTGGGATATGGCTACACCTTC.

The genes are TRBV9 and TRBJ2-7; TRBD2 might be the D (5 bases). The CDR3 length is 13 residues. V lost 0 bases and J lost 6, with 10 bases in between. Germline V CDR1 and CDR2: SGDLS, YYNGEE. The CDR3 protein is CASSVVLVGEQYF. In DNA form, the CDR3 reads TGTGCCAGCAGCGTAGTACTAGTAGGCGAGCAGTACTTC.

The rearrangement joins TRBV10-3 to TRBJ1-4; weak D call: TRBD1 (5 bases). This CDR3 region has 13 residues. CDR1 ENHRY and CDR2 SYGVKD come from the germline V gene. V was trimmed by 8 bases and J by 5 bases, leaving 12 bases between them. CDR3 DNA sequence: TGTGCCATCTTCGACAGTAAAAATGAAAAACTGTTTTTT. Translating it yields CAIFDSKNEKLFF.

The chain combines TRBV7-8 with TRBJ2-1; 7 positions match TRBD2. The CDR3 is made up of 15 amino acids. Germline V lookup: CDR1 SGHVS, CDR2 FQNEAQ. Trimming removed 2 bases from V and 8 bases from J; junction bases left unmatched: 9. CDR3: CASSLFPAGSYEQFF. The CDR3 region has the DNA TGTGCCAGCAGCTTATTCCCAGCGGGATCCTATGAGCAGTTCTTC.

V usage is TRBV18 and J usage is TRBJ2-7; TRBD2 is a possible D gene (6 bases). The CDR3 loop spans 15 amino acids. V lost 4 bases and J lost 0, with 13 bases in between. Germline V gene sequence: CDR1 KGHSH, CDR2 LQKENI. The CDR3 spells CASSLKGGTSYEQYF. DNA of the CDR3: TGTGCCAGCTCACTAAAAGGCGGGACCTCCTACGAGCAGTACTTC.

The V and J genes are TRBV30 and TRBJ1-4; D gene ambiguous. The CDR3 has 12 amino acids. Looked up from germline, CDR1 is GTSNPN and CDR2 is SVGIG (reference sequence). With 1 base removed from V and 5 bases from J, the gap between germline ends came to 5 bases. The CDR3 DNA reads as TGTGCCTGGAGTGGCAACAATGAAAAACTGTTTTTT. Translated: CAWSGNNEKLFF.

This clone was seen more than once but under ten times. The same CDR3 arises from other DNA sequences in this sample as well. This sequence joins TRBV5-5 and TRBJ1-1; D not certain. Trimming cost V 0 bases and J 4 bases, with 7 bases left between them. From germline, CDR1 is SGHKS and CDR2 YYEKEE (reference sequence). The CDR3 consists of 13 residues. The CDR3 bases are TGTGCCAGCAGCTTGGGGCCGAGCACTGAAGCTTTCTTT. Its translation is CASSLGPSTEAFF.

The chain couples TRBV28 to TRBJ1-1; D is perhaps TRBD1 (6 bases). The CDR3 has 15 residues. V was shortened by 3 bases and J by 9 bases, with 20 bases between the two germline ends. Germline-derived CDR1 and CDR2 are MDHEN and SYDVKM. CDR3 sequence (DNA): TGTGCCAGCAGTTTGGGCCCCGCAGGGGCGCGACAAGCTTTCTTT. Translation: CASSLGPAGARQAFF.